Listed below are T cell receptor beta chains from one sample, sequenced in a study of blood T cell repertoires in COVID-19. Here immunoSEQ multiplex PCR was the method, and the copy in TCRdb shows in-frame clones only, minus some. Found here are a few hundred thousand clones, under 90% of them singletons; the top ten hold around 2.1%. The specimen was peripheral blood. The receptors stem from a man aged 50 or older with acute or convalescent COVID-19. Each CDR3 is given with its conserved first and last residue. The D gene is left open where the match is weak. Only some rows state a clone size, as once, few, many or a class for expanded clones.

clone size	D gene	V gene	J gene	CDR3 protein	CDR3 DNA
NA	NA	TRBV29-1	TRBJ1-1	CSVFPEAFF	TGCAGCGTCTTCCCTGAAGCTTTCTTT
NA	NA	TRBV6-5	TRBJ2-5	CASSSRQKETQYF	TGTGCCAGCAGTTCGCGACAGAAAGAGACCCAGTACTTC
NA	TRBD1	TRBV7-8	TRBJ2-7	CASSTQTGLYEQYF	TGTGCCAGCAGCACCCAGACAGGGCTCTACGAGCAGTACTTC
NA	NA	TRBV18	TRBJ1-1	CASSPLGSANTEAFF	TGTGCCAGCTCACCCCTCGGCAGCGCGAACACTGAAGCTTTCTTT
NA	NA	TRBV6-4	TRBJ1-1	CASRPGQTNTEAFF	TGTGCCAGCAGACCGGGACAAACTAACACTGAAGCTTTCTTT
NA	NA	TRBV5-1	TRBJ2-1	CASSPSGFNYNEQFF	TGCGCCAGCAGCCCCAGCGGGTTTAACTACAATGAGCAGTTCTTC
NA	NA	TRBV5-1	TRBJ2-7	CASSLAPGYEQYF	TGCGCCAGCAGCTTGGCCCCGGGGTACGAGCAGTACTTC
NA	NA	TRBV6-5	TRBJ2-7	CASTSGGRSYEQYF	TGTGCCAGCACCTCCGGGGGGCGCTCCTACGAGCAGTACTTC
NA	TRBD2	TRBV5-1	TRBJ2-2	CASSFPAGDTGELFF	TGCGCCAGCAGCTTTCCAGCGGGGGATACCGGGGAGCTGTTTTTT
once	TRBD1	TRBV19	TRBJ1-1	CASRVTGRNTEAFF	TGTGCCAGTAGAGTGACAGGGAGGAACACTGAAGCTTTCTTT
NA	TRBD2	TRBV7-2	TRBJ2-3	CASSRLGAGEADTQYF	TGTGCCAGCAGCCGCCTCGGGGCGGGAGAGGCAGATACGCAGTATTTT
once	TRBD1	TRBV4-2	TRBJ2-1	CASSQTPGQGSYNEQFF	TGTGCCAGCAGCCAAACCCCGGGACAGGGATCCTACAATGAGCAGTTCTTC
NA	NA	TRBV7-9	TRBJ1-1	CASSSGRGGLNTEAFF	TGTGCCAGCAGCTCGGGGAGGGGAGGGTTGAACACTGAAGCTTTCTTT
NA	NA	TRBV5-6	TRBJ2-5	CASSRYIQETQYF	TGTGCCAGCAGCCGTTATATTCAAGAGACCCAGTACTTC
NA	TRBD2	TRBV5-1	TRBJ2-5	CASRSGGALETQYF	TGCGCCAGCCGGAGCGGGGGGGCGTTGGAGACCCAGTACTTC
NA	TRBD1	TRBV5-1	TRBJ2-3	CASSLRTGGTDTQYF	TGCGCCAGCAGCTTGCGGACAGGGGGCACAGATACGCAGTATTTT
NA	TRBD1	TRBV9	TRBJ2-2	CASSVGQGSTGELFF	TGTGCCAGCAGCGTGGGACAGGGAAGCACCGGGGAGCTGTTTTTT